This entry concerns a single T cell receptor beta chain. The data were obtained in a study of control samples from healthy donors and cancer patients. Unmatched junction bases numbered 4, after V lost 5 bases and J lost 3 bases. CDR3 length equals 13 residues. Per germline, CDR1 MNHNY and CDR2 SVGAGI (reference sequence). TCRdb keeps only in-frame clones here, not all; method: immunoSEQ multiplex PCR. This table holds about 410,000 clones, 75% to 95% found once. This TCR came from a man between 40 and 49 years old with head and neck cancer. The chain links TRBV6-6 to TRBJ2-7, with 7 bases fitting TRBD1. Sequencing was carried out using PBMCs. The CDR3 bases are TGTGCCAGCAGTGGAAGGGGGCTCTACGAGCAGTACTTC. Its protein product is CASSGRGLYEQYF.